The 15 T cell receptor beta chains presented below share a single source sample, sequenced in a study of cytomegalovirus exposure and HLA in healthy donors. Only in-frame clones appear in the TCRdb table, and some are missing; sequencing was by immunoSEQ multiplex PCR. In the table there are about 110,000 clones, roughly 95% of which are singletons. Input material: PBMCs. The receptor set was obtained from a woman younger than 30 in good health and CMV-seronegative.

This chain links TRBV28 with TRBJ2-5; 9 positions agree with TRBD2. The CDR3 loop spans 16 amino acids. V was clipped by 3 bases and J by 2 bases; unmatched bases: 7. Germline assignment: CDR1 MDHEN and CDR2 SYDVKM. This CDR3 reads CASSLASSGVQETQYF. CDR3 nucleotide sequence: TGTGCCAGCAGTTTGGCGTCTAGCGGGGTGCAAGAGACCCAGTACTTC.

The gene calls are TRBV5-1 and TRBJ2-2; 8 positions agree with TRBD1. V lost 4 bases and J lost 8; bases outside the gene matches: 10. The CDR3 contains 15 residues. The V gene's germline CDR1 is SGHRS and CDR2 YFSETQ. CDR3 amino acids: CASSLDRGPEGELFF. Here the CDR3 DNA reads TGCGCCAGCAGCCTCGACAGGGGCCCTGAGGGGGAGCTGTTTTTT. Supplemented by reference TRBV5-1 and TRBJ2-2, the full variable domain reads KAGVTQTPRYLIKTRGQQVTLSCSPISGHRSVSWYQQTPGQGLQFLFEYFSETQRNKGNFPGRFSGRQFSNSRSEMNVSTLELGDSALYLCASSLDRGPEGELFFGEGSRLTVL.

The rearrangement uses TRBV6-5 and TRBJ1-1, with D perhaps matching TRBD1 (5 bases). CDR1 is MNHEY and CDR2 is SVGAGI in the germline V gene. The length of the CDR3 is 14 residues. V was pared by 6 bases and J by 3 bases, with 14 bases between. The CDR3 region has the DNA TGTGCCAGCAGATTCCAGGGAGGTTACACTGAAGCTTTCTTT. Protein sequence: CASRFQGGYTEAFF.

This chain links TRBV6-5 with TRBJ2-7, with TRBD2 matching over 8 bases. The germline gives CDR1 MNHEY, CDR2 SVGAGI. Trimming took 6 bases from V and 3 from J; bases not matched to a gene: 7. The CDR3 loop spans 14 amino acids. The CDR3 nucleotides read TGTGCCAGCAGAACTCCGAGCGGGGGCTACGAGCAGTACTTC. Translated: CASRTPSGGYEQYF.

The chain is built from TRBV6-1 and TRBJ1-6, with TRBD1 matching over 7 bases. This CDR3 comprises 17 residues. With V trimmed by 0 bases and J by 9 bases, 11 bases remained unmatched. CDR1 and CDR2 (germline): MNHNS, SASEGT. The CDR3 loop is CASSEAPSQGWSSPLHF. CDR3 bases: TGTGCCAGCAGTGAAGCGCCTTCACAGGGGTGGAGTTCACCCCTCCACTTT.

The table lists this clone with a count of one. Written as DNA, the CDR3 is TGTGCCAGCAGTGAGGGGGACAGTAACACTGAAGCTTTCTTT. Residues: CASSEGDSNTEAFF. The rearrangement uses TRBV2 and TRBJ1-1; 7 bases align to TRBD1. CDR1 and CDR2 from the germline V gene are SNHLY and FYNNEI. V trimming: 3 bases; J trimming: 2 bases; junction bases outside the gene matches: 3. CDR3 length equals 14 residues.

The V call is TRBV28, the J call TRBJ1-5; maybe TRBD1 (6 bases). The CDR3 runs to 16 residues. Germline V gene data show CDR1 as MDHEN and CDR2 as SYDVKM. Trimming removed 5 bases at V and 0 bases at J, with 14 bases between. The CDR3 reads CASSPWTDDSNQPQHF. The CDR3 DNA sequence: TGTGCCAGCAGTCCGTGGACAGACGATAGCAATCAGCCCCAGCATTTT.

The CDR3 DNA is TGTGCCAGCAGCTACCCAGGGTCTGGGGCCAACGTCCTGACTTTC. This sequence encodes CASSYPGSGANVLTF. The chain recombines TRBV5-4 with TRBJ2-6, with a possible D match to TRBD1 (5 bases). The V gene's germline CDR1 is SGHNT and CDR2 YYREEE (reference sequence). Trimming stripped 3 bases from V and 1 base from J, with 8 bases between. CDR3 length equals 15 residues.

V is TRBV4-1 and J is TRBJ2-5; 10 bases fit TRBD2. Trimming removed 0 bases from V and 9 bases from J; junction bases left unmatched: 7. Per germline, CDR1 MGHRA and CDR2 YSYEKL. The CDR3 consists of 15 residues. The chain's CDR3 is CASSQDGLAGVPQYF. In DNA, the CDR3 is TGCGCCAGCAGCCAAGATGGGCTAGCGGGGGTCCCCCAGTACTTC.

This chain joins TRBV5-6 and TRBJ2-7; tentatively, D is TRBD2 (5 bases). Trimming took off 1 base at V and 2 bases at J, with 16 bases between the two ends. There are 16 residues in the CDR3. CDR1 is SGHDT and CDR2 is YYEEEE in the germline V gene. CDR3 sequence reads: CASSLYWGVKAYEQYF. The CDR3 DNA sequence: TGTGCCAGCAGCTTGTATTGGGGAGTGAAAGCCTACGAGCAGTACTTC. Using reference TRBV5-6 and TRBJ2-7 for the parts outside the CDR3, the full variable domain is DAGVTQSPTHLIKTRGQQVTLRCSPKSGHDTVSWYQQALGQGPQFIFQYYEEEERQRGNFPDRFSGHQFPNYSSELNVNALLLGDSALYLCASSLYWGVKAYEQYFGPGTRLTVT.

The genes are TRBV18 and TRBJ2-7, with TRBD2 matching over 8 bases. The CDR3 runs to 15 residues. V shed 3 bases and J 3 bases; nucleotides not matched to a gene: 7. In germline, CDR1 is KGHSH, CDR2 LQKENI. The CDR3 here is CASSPRGVDLYEQYF. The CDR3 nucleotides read TGTGCCAGCTCACCGCGGGGGGTTGATCTCTACGAGCAGTACTTC.

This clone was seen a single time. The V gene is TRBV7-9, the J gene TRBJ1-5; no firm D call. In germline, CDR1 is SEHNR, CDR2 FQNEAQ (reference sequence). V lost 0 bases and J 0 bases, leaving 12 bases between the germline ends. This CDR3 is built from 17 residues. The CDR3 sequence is CASSLAVGIYSNQPQHF. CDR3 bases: TGTGCCAGCAGCTTAGCAGTCGGGATCTATAGCAATCAGCCCCAGCATTTT.

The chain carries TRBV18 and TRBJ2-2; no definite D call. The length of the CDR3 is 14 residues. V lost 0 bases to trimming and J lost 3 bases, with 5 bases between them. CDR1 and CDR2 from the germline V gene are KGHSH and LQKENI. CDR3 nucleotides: TGTGCCAGCTCACCACCCCGGGACACCGGGGAGCTGTTTTTT. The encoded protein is CASSPPRDTGELFF.

Here the CDR3 reads CASSGTGRTGELFF. DNA of the CDR3: TGTGCCAGCAGTGGGACAGGCAGGACCGGGGAGCTGTTTTTT. This rearrangement joins TRBV5-4 to TRBJ2-2; TRBD1 matches 8 bases. The CDR3 runs 14 residues. CDR1 is SGHNT and CDR2 is YYREEE in the germline V gene (reference sequence). With V trimmed by 5 bases and J by 5 bases, 5 bases remained unmatched.

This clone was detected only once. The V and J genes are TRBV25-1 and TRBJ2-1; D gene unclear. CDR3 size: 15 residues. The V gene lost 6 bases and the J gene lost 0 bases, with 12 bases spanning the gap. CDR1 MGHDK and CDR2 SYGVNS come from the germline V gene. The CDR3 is CASRADSSSYNEQFF. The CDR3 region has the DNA TGTGCCAGCAGAGCTGACTCCAGCTCCTACAATGAGCAGTTCTTC.